This is a list of T cell receptor beta chains from one sample in a study of vaccination and CD4 T cells after COVID-19. For these receptors, no antigen is known. TCRdb re-analysed the PCR reads in MiXCR, keeping a single row per CDR3 protein. The data contain more than 9,000 distinct CDR3 sequences, around 58% of them singletons. Sequencing was done on a sample of CD4+ T cells from blood, cultured in vitro. Every receptor here comes from a human donor who had recovered from COVID-19. CDR3s include the opening cysteine and the closing phenylalanine or tryptophan. The D gene is left open where the match is weak.

d_gene,v_gene,j_gene,CDR3aa
TRBD1,TRBV7-3,TRBJ1-6,CASSLGTGVNSPLHF
.,TRBV6-2/TRBV6-3,TRBJ2-2,CAARSAANTGELFF
.,TRBV11-3,TRBJ2-2,CASSLGGSGSDRRAVLRAGELFF
.,TRBV6-5,TRBJ2-3,CASSYDRGGTDTQYF
.,TRBV20-1,TRBJ1-5,CSARRGTSNQPQHF
TRBD2,TRBV11-1,TRBJ2-2,CASSPRLAETGELFF
.,TRBV5-4,TRBJ2-5,CAASRAPGPQETQYF
.,TRBV4-2,TRBJ1-6,CASSQFLGEVYNSPLHF
.,TRBV6-1,TRBJ1-4,CASGRRENEKLFF
.,TRBV7-9,TRBJ1-1,CASSLKRGPVNTEAFF
.,TRBV15,TRBJ1-5,CATSKGRYSNQPQHF
.,TRBV20-1,TRBJ1-2,CSASAQGHYGYTF
.,TRBV7-8,TRBJ2-7,CASSFKGGPYEQYF
.,TRBV6-2/TRBV6-3,TRBJ2-5,CASTLRQDPRETQYF
.,TRBV6-1,TRBJ1-5,CASTQSNQPQHF
.,TRBV7-2,TRBJ2-7,CASSLDGGYEQYF
.,TRBV6-5,TRBJ1-2,CASSYSGGRSNYGYTF
.,TRBV7-2,TRBJ1-6,CASSLLGNRANSPLHF
.,TRBV27,TRBJ1-2,CASTVRGYTF
.,TRBV27,TRBJ2-5,CASARGVGQETQYF